This TCR beta chain originates from a study of T cell changes during pregnancy in multiple sclerosis. Sequencing used immunoSEQ multiplex PCR; TCRdb keeps in-frame clones, though not all of them. The data contain 56,000 or so clones, 80% to 95% of them seen just once; the ten biggest clones take up approximately 0.68%. Germline CDR1 and CDR2: KGHSH and LQKENI. V was clipped by 3 bases and J by 4 bases; unmatched bases: 8. The CDR3 spans 15 residues. Source: CD4+ T cells from peripheral blood mononuclear cells, taken in the third trimester of pregnancy. The chain employs TRBV18 and TRBJ1-2, with 7 positions matching TRBD1. The clonotype was recovered from a female donor with multiple sclerosis, enrolled in a pregnancy study. The DNA for the CDR3 is TGTGCCAGCTCACCGTACGGACAGGTCGGCTATGGCTACACCTTC. Translating it yields CASSPYGQVGYGYTF.